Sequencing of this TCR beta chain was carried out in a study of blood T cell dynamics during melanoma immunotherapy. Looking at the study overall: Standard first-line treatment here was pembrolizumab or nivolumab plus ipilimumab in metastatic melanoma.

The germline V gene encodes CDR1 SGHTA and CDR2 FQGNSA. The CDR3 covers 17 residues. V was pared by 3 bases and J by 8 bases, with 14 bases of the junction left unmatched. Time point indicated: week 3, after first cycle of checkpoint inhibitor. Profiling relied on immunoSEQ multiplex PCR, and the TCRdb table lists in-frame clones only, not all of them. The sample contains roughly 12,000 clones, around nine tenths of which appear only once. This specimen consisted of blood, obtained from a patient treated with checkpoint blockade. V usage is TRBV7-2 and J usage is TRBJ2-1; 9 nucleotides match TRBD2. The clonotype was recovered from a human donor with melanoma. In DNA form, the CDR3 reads TGTGCCAGCAGCTTCAATCTAGGCGGGGGGGCGAGCCATGAGCAGTTCTTC. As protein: CASSFNLGGGASHEQFF.